These 6 T cell receptor beta chains were sequenced from one sample in a study of PD-1 blockade in classical Hodgkin lymphoma. TCRdb's table, derived via immunoSEQ multiplex PCR, lists solely in-frame clones and lacks some. The sample holds approximately 36,000 clones, roughly three quarters seen once. Relapse was seen in all patients after autologous stem cell transplantation, and brentuximab vedotin exposure was variable. This sample comprised peripheral blood mononuclear cells (PBMCs), obtained before the second cycle of nivolumab. The source is a human donor with classical Hodgkin lymphoma.

This clone has more than one count but fewer than ten. The V call is TRBV4-3, the J call TRBJ1-5; TRBD1 matches at 7 bases. Germline V gives CDR1 LGHNA, CDR2 YSLEER. The CDR3 spans 14 residues. Trimming at V came to 0 bases and at J to 11 bases, leaving 7 bases not matched to a gene. As DNA, the CDR3 is TGCGCCAGCAGCCAAGATAGGGACAGCGAGTCCCAGCATTTT. This translates into CASSQDRDSESQHF.

The table lists this clone with a few counts. The rearrangement uses TRBV7-3 and TRBJ2-2; the D is unclear. The CDR3 is made up of 13 amino acids. With 5 bases removed from V and 0 bases from J, the gap between germline ends came to 4 bases. Germline values: CDR1 SGHTA, CDR2 FQGTGA. The CDR3 loop is CASSPTNTGELFF. DNA for the CDR3: TGTGCCAGCAGCCCGACGAACACCGGGGAGCTGTTTTTT.

CDR3 DNA sequence: TGTGCCAGCAGCCAGAGGGATCGAGGCGGGAACACAGATACGCAGTATTTT. Its translation is CASSQRDRGGNTDTQYF. The rearrangement links TRBV4-2 to TRBJ2-3, with D possibly matching TRBD2 (6 bases). V lost 3 bases to trimming and J lost 2 bases, with 18 bases between them. The V gene's germline CDR1 is LGHNA and CDR2 YNFKEQ. CDR3 length equals 17 residues.

The chain joins TRBV9 to TRBJ1-2; D is unclear. This CDR3 region has 13 residues. The V end was cut by 1 base, the J end by 8 bases, with 12 bases between. Germline V gene sequence: CDR1 SGDLS, CDR2 YYNGEE. The CDR3 DNA reads TGTGCCAGCAGCGTACTCTGGGGTACCGGCTACACCTTC. Protein sequence: CASSVLWGTGYTF.

The chain employs TRBV9 and TRBJ2-2, with D uncertain. V lost 0 bases to trimming and J lost 7 bases, with 4 bases between them. Germline assignment: CDR1 SGDLS and CDR2 YYNGEE. This CDR3 is 12 amino acids long. The CDR3 loop reads CASSVEVGELFF. For the CDR3, the DNA is TGTGCCAGCAGCGTAGAGGTCGGGGAGCTGTTTTTT. The full variable domain, its missing parts supplied by reference TRBV9 and TRBJ2-2, is DSGVTQTPKHLITATGQRVTLRCSPRSGDLSVYWYQQSLDQGLQFLIQYYNGEERAKGNILERFSAQQFPDLHSELNLSSLELGDSALYFCASSVEVGELFFGEGSRLTVL.

The V gene is TRBV13, the J gene TRBJ2-2; D is unresolved. CDR1 and CDR2 from the germline V gene are PRHDT and FYEKMQ (reference sequence). The CDR3 has 13 amino acids. The V and J ends lost 10 bases and 1 base respectively, with 10 bases between them. The CDR3 region is CATPVVNTGELFF. CDR3 nucleotide sequence: TGTGCCACGCCAGTGGTGAACACCGGGGAGCTGTTTTTT.